A selection of T cell receptor beta chains follows, all from one sample in a study of blood T cell repertoires in COVID-19. Some clones are missing from TCRdb's copy, which holds only in-frame ones; the method was immunoSEQ multiplex PCR. The sample lists fewer than 300,000 clones; approximately 89% were seen once. Specimen: peripheral blood. These TCRs come from a woman in her thirties with COVID-19, enrolled during active disease. CDR3s include the opening cysteine and the closing phenylalanine or tryptophan. The order of the fields is CDR3 protein, D gene, J gene, V gene. A D gene is named only where the DNA matches it firmly.

CDR3aa: CASSLRDSRNYGYTF; d_gene: TRBD1; j_gene: TRBJ1-2; v_gene: TRBV28
CDR3aa: CAWSGSRDRINELSTEAFF; d_gene: TRBD1; j_gene: TRBJ1-1; v_gene: TRBV30
CDR3aa: CASSLYRQGADTQYF; d_gene: TRBD1; j_gene: TRBJ2-3; v_gene: TRBV28
CDR3aa: CASSSTSGTNTGELFF; d_gene: TRBD2; j_gene: TRBJ2-2; v_gene: TRBV5-1
CDR3aa: CASSQVSGPNQPQHF; d_gene: .; j_gene: TRBJ1-5; v_gene: TRBV4-1
CDR3aa: CASSSSGPYEQYF; d_gene: TRBD2; j_gene: TRBJ2-7; v_gene: TRBV5-1
CDR3aa: CASNLLRGLAGGPYEQYF; d_gene: TRBD2; j_gene: TRBJ2-7; v_gene: TRBV5-5
CDR3aa: CASRPTSGSADNEQFF; d_gene: TRBD2; j_gene: TRBJ2-1; v_gene: TRBV19
CDR3aa: CASGDSTNYGYTF; d_gene: TRBD1; j_gene: TRBJ1-2; v_gene: TRBV10-1
CDR3aa: CASSQSVREEGYTF; d_gene: .; j_gene: TRBJ1-2; v_gene: TRBV16
CDR3aa: CASSQERLAGKFSTDTQYF; d_gene: TRBD2; j_gene: TRBJ2-3; v_gene: TRBV4-1
CDR3aa: CSASREVGLAGGEQFF; d_gene: TRBD2; j_gene: TRBJ2-1; v_gene: TRBV20-1
CDR3aa: CATSNAKGRSSILEQFF; d_gene: .; j_gene: TRBJ2-1; v_gene: TRBV15
CDR3aa: CSVEGDRVNEQYF; d_gene: TRBD1; j_gene: TRBJ2-7; v_gene: TRBV29-1
CDR3aa: CASSSAGDSPLHF; d_gene: .; j_gene: TRBJ1-6; v_gene: TRBV11-2
CDR3aa: CASSYSTSGSYNEQFF; d_gene: TRBD2; j_gene: TRBJ2-1; v_gene: TRBV6-6
CDR3aa: CASSQVKGSYEQYF; d_gene: .; j_gene: TRBJ2-7; v_gene: TRBV4-1
CDR3aa: CASTNRAGDNSPLHF; d_gene: .; j_gene: TRBJ1-6; v_gene: TRBV19
CDR3aa: CASSPHSGTTSYEQYF; d_gene: .; j_gene: TRBJ2-7; v_gene: TRBV5-1
CDR3aa: CAISEGANYGYTF; d_gene: .; j_gene: TRBJ1-2; v_gene: TRBV10-3
CDR3aa: CASSPRDSGANVLTF; d_gene: .; j_gene: TRBJ2-6; v_gene: TRBV6-5
CDR3aa: CASSYSDVLAEMIYEQYF; d_gene: TRBD2; j_gene: TRBJ2-7; v_gene: TRBV6-8
CDR3aa: CASIATGGNQPQHF; d_gene: TRBD1; j_gene: TRBJ1-5; v_gene: TRBV6-5
CDR3aa: CASSRVGTVNTEAFF; d_gene: TRBD1; j_gene: TRBJ1-1; v_gene: TRBV4-2
CDR3aa: CATSREAGKAFF; d_gene: .; j_gene: TRBJ1-1; v_gene: TRBV15
CDR3aa: CASSRAGNPGYNEQFF; d_gene: .; j_gene: TRBJ2-1; v_gene: TRBV3-1/TRBV3-2
CDR3aa: CASSLAAVHTEAFF; d_gene: .; j_gene: TRBJ1-1; v_gene: TRBV28
CDR3aa: CASSSGTSGRGNEQFF; d_gene: TRBD2; j_gene: TRBJ2-1; v_gene: TRBV5-5
CDR3aa: CSVEGRTGANVLTF; d_gene: .; j_gene: TRBJ2-6; v_gene: TRBV29-1
CDR3aa: CASSLAAGFSYEQYF; d_gene: .; j_gene: TRBJ2-7; v_gene: TRBV11-2
CDR3aa: CASSLSGTGRTGTEAFF; d_gene: TRBD1; j_gene: TRBJ1-1; v_gene: TRBV27
CDR3aa: CSVLRTSGSDEQYF; d_gene: TRBD2; j_gene: TRBJ2-7; v_gene: TRBV29-1
CDR3aa: CASSQGAGGPYEQYF; d_gene: TRBD2; j_gene: TRBJ2-7; v_gene: TRBV3-1/TRBV3-2
CDR3aa: CASSQAGKGQGGGYTF; d_gene: TRBD1; j_gene: TRBJ1-2; v_gene: TRBV14
CDR3aa: CASSSDMSETQYF; d_gene: .; j_gene: TRBJ2-5; v_gene: TRBV27
CDR3aa: CASSLGTGAVNYGYTF; d_gene: TRBD1; j_gene: TRBJ1-2; v_gene: TRBV7-2
CDR3aa: CATSRRSRGQETQYF; d_gene: TRBD1; j_gene: TRBJ2-5; v_gene: TRBV15
CDR3aa: CASSLVASGLSYEQYF; d_gene: TRBD2; j_gene: TRBJ2-7; v_gene: TRBV5-1
CDR3aa: CASSPLTGATDTQYF; d_gene: TRBD1; j_gene: TRBJ2-3; v_gene: TRBV19
CDR3aa: CASAWDSRPYEQYF; d_gene: .; j_gene: TRBJ2-7; v_gene: TRBV7-9
CDR3aa: CASTFERAVNTEAFF; d_gene: .; j_gene: TRBJ1-1; v_gene: TRBV6-5
CDR3aa: CASSRSTGTGVTGELFF; d_gene: TRBD1; j_gene: TRBJ2-2; v_gene: TRBV27
CDR3aa: CASRLAGVAGELFF; d_gene: TRBD2; j_gene: TRBJ2-2; v_gene: TRBV6-5
CDR3aa: CASSSTGGFGYTF; d_gene: TRBD1; j_gene: TRBJ1-2; v_gene: TRBV3-1/TRBV3-2
CDR3aa: CATSRDLLDGGDF; d_gene: .; j_gene: TRBJ2-3; v_gene: TRBV15
CDR3aa: CASTTDNYEQYF; d_gene: .; j_gene: TRBJ2-7; v_gene: TRBV2
CDR3aa: CASRAGMGGSNTEAFF; d_gene: .; j_gene: TRBJ1-1; v_gene: TRBV2
CDR3aa: CASSYSITAAEAFF; d_gene: .; j_gene: TRBJ1-1; v_gene: TRBV6-6
CDR3aa: CASSWIAGDVRNEQFF; d_gene: TRBD2; j_gene: TRBJ2-1; v_gene: TRBV5-1
CDR3aa: CASSIRQRSNTGELFF; d_gene: .; j_gene: TRBJ2-2; v_gene: TRBV19
CDR3aa: CASSLGYRDNSYEQYF; d_gene: .; j_gene: TRBJ2-7; v_gene: TRBV28
CDR3aa: CASSEERDNEQFF; d_gene: .; j_gene: TRBJ2-1; v_gene: TRBV2
CDR3aa: CASSQGEHYQPQHF; d_gene: .; j_gene: TRBJ1-5; v_gene: TRBV3-1/TRBV3-2
CDR3aa: CASTEGRLGLYGYTF; d_gene: .; j_gene: TRBJ1-2; v_gene: TRBV5-6
CDR3aa: CASSPLQGAGNEQFF; d_gene: TRBD1; j_gene: TRBJ2-1; v_gene: TRBV18
CDR3aa: CASSQDRLLAGSYNEQFF; d_gene: TRBD2; j_gene: TRBJ2-1; v_gene: TRBV4-2
CDR3aa: CASSLGFRGVRGYTF; d_gene: .; j_gene: TRBJ1-2; v_gene: TRBV5-5
CDR3aa: CASSSQGGSTGELFF; d_gene: .; j_gene: TRBJ2-2; v_gene: TRBV6-5